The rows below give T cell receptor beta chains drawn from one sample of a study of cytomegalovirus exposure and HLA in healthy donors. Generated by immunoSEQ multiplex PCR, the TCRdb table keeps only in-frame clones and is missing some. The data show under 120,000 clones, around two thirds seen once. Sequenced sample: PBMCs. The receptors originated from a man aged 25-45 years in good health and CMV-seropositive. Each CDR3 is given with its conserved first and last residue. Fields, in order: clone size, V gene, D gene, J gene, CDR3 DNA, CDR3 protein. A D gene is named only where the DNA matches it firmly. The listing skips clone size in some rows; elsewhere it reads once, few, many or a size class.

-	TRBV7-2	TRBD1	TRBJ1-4	TGTGCCAGCAGCTTAGGTCCTCGGGCAGGGGGTGAAAAACTGTTTTTT	CASSLGPRAGGEKLFF
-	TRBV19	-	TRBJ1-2	TGTGCCAGTAGTACTGGGCAGGGCCTTCGATATGGCTACACCTTC	CASSTGQGLRYGYTF
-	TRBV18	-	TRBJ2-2	TGTGCCAGCTCACTTTATTCCGGGGAGCTGTTTTTT	CASSLYSGELFF
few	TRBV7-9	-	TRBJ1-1	TGTGCCAGCAGCTGGGACAACGAAAACACTGAAGCTTTCTTT	CASSWDNENTEAFF
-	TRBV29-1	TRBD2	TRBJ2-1	TGCAGCGTGACCGAGCGGGGGGGGAGCTCCTACAATGAGCAGTTCTTC	CSVTERGGSSYNEQFF
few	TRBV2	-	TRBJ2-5	TGTGCCAGCAGTGAAGACTGGCAAGAGACCCAGTACTTC	CASSEDWQETQYF
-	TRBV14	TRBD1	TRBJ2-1	TGTGCCAGCAGCCAACTAGACAGGGCCTTGGAGTTCTTC	CASSQLDRALEFF
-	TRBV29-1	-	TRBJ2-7	TGCAGCGTTGAAGAAGATACCCAGGGTCTTACCTACGAGCAGTACTTC	CSVEEDTQGLTYEQYF
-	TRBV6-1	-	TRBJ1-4	TGTGCCAGCAGTGAGGCAGGGTTTGATGAAAAACTGTTTTTT	CASSEAGFDEKLFF
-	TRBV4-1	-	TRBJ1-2	TGCGCCAGCAGCCAAGTCCCGGGGACAAATGGCTACACCTTC	CASSQVPGTNGYTF
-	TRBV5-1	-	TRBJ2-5	TGCGCCAGCAGCTTGGGGTCAGGGGAAGAGACCCAGTACTTC	CASSLGSGEETQYF
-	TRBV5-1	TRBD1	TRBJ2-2	TGCGCCAGCAGCGCGGGACAGGGAATCACCGGGGAGCTGTTTTTT	CASSAGQGITGELFF
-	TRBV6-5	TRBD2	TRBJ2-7	TGTGCCAGCAGTCCCCGGGGGGGCTCCTACGAGCAGTACTTC	CASSPRGGSYEQYF
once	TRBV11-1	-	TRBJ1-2	TGTGCCAGCAGCCCCCGGGCAGGGAACAGGGAAGGCTACACCTTC	CASSPRAGNREGYTF
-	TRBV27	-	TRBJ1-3	TGTGCCAGCAGTGGGGCACAGGAGAACTCTGGAAACACCATATATTTT	CASSGAQENSGNTIYF
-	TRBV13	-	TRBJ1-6	TGTGCCAGCAGCTTAGGCCAGGGTAGTTCACCCCTCCACTTT	CASSLGQGSSPLHF
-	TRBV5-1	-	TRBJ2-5	TGCGCCAGCAGCTTTCCTGCCGGGGATGGCGAGACCCAGTACTTC	CASSFPAGDGETQYF
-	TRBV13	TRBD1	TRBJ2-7	TGTGCCAGCAGCATTGGACAGGGGGGCTACGAGCAGTACTTC	CASSIGQGGYEQYF
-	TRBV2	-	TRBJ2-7	TGTGCCAGCGGGGGCCTCTCTCCCTCCTACGAGCAGTACTTC	CASGGLSPSYEQYF
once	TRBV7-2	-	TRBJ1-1	TGTGCCAGCAGCTTAGAGGGGTTCGCTCGTACTGAAGCTTTCTTT	CASSLEGFARTEAFF
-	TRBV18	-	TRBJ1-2	TGTGCCAGCTCACGCCCCCCCAGGGGCCTTGCTATTGGAGGCTACACCTTC	CASSRPPRGLAIGGYTF
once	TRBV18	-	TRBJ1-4	TGTGCCAGCTCAGCAGGTGACCCTAATGAAAAACTGTTTTTT	CASSAGDPNEKLFF
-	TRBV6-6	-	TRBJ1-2	TGTGCCAGCAGTTACGGACTGTCCTATGGCTACACCTTC	CASSYGLSYGYTF
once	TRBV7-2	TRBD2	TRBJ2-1	TGTGCCAGCAGTCCCTTGGGGGGGGGTGAGCAGTTCTTC	CASSPLGGGEQFF
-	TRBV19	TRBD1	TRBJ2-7	TGTGCCAGTTCGGACGGGGACAGGGTAGGCAAGCAGTACTTC	CASSDGDRVGKQYF
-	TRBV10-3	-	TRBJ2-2	TGTGCCATCAGTGAAGGGGACATAACCGGGGAGCTGTTTTTT	CAISEGDITGELFF
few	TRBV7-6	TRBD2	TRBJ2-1	TGTGCCAGCAGCGCCCGCGGGGGAAGCCCAAATGAGCAGTTCTTC	CASSARGGSPNEQFF
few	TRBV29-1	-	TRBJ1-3	TGCAGCGTGGGGCTGACAGCAAACACCATATATTTT	CSVGLTANTIYF
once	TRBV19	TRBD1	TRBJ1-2	TGTGCCAGTAGTATTGTACAGGGGTCGCCTTATGGCTACACCTTC	CASSIVQGSPYGYTF
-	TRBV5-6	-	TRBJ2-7	TGTGCCAGCAGCTCGGGAGCCTACGAGCAGTACTTC	CASSSGAYEQYF
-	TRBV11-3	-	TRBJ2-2	TGTGCCAGCAGCCCCCGGTTCAATCCTAACGGGGAGCTGTTTTTT	CASSPRFNPNGELFF
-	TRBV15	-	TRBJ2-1	TGTGCCACCAGCAGACTAGACCCGCCCAATGAGCAGTTCTTC	CATSRLDPPNEQFF
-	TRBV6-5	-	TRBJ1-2	TGTGCCAGCAGTTACTCGACCCCCAGTAGGGGCTATGGCTACACCTTC	CASSYSTPSRGYGYTF
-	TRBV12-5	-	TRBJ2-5	TGTGCTAGTGCCCCGACAACAACCAGGCAAGAGACCCAGTACTTC	CASAPTTTRQETQYF
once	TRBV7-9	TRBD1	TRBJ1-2	TGTGCCAGCAGCCCGAGACAGGGGGCGGACCCTGGCTACACCTTC	CASSPRQGADPGYTF
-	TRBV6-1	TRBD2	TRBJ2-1	TGTGCCAGCAGTGTTTTCCCGGGACTAGCGGGGGGTCCGCTTCGGAATGAGCAGTTCTTC	CASSVFPGLAGGPLRNEQFF
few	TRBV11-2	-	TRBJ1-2	TGTGCCAGCAGCTTAGGCGAGACATCTAAAAGATATGGCTACACCTTC	CASSLGETSKRYGYTF
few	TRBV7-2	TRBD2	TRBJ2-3	TGTGCCATCCTGCGGGGGAGCTCGAGCACAGATACGCAGTATTTT	CAILRGSSSTDTQYF
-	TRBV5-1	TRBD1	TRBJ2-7	TGCGCCAGCAGCGGTAGGGACAGGGACGCCGAGCAGTACTTC	CASSGRDRDAEQYF
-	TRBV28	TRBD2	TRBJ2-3	TGTGCCAGCAGCCCTTGGGGGGGGTTAAACACAGATACGCAGTATTTT	CASSPWGGLNTDTQYF
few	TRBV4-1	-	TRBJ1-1	TGCGCCAGCAGCCCCCCCGGCCGGGGCACTGAAGCTTTCTTT	CASSPPGRGTEAFF
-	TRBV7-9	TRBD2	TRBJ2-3	TGTGCCAGCAGCTTGGGACTAGCTTCCACAGATACGCAGTATTTT	CASSLGLASTDTQYF
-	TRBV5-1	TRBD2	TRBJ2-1	TGCGCCAGCAGTTTAGGAAGCGGGGCGAGCTCCTACAATGAGCAGTTCTTC	CASSLGSGASSYNEQFF
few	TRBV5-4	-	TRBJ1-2	TGTGCCAGCAGCTTGGCTGGGCCGAACTATGGCTACACCTTC	CASSLAGPNYGYTF